This T cell receptor beta chain emerged from a study of monozygotic twins with inflammatory bowel disease. Overall study results and limits: Differences in immunosuppressive treatment may have been a source of added variability in patient repertoires.

Turning to this clonotype: The antigen is unknown.

The TCR libraries each used total RNA (roughly 3,500 ng per library). TCRdb derives one entry per CDR3 protein from the 5' RACE reads, leaving out DNA. The sample includes 300,000 to 400,000 distinct CDR3 sequences. This clonotype originated in a human donor with ulcerative colitis or Crohn's disease, or a healthy co-twin of an affected twin (not recorded which). The sequenced sample was blood.

CDR3: CASSRQVTNTEAFF. V is TRBV5-6 and J is TRBJ1-1. The CDR3 has 14 amino acids. The germline V gene encodes CDR1 SGHDT and CDR2 YYEEEE.